Below, one T cell receptor (beta chain) is given with its context. The antigen remains unidentified. Each CDR3 protein gets one entry after TCRdb re-called the 5' RACE reads with MiXCR. The sample holds more than 600,000 distinct CDR3 sequences, 15% to 20% seen once. The entry originates in a study of identical twins. Findings and limits, study-wide: The models systematically underestimated how much out-of-frame TCR alpha was shared in monozygotic twins. It was possible that invariant MAIT and iNKT cells partly confounded the zero-insertion analyses.

The same data also contributed to another study, on T cells expressing NK-cell markers.

The sequencing input was PBMCs. The sequence was collected from a woman aged 18-35 years in good health.

CDR3 sequence reads: CATTVHGTEAFF. CDR3 nucleotides: TGTGCCACCACCGTACATGGCACTGAAGCTTTCTTT. The rearrangement uses TRBV15 and TRBJ1-1, with D unresolved. The germline V and J ends were trimmed by 7 bases and 4 bases, with 10 bases remaining between them. This CDR3 comprises 12 residues. Germline V gives CDR1 LNHNV, CDR2 YYDKDF (reference sequence).